The clone carrying this TCR beta chain was observed a handful of times. The antigen is unknown. This CDR3 has 14 residues. With 1 base clipped from V and 5 bases from J, the junction kept 1 base outside the gene matches. Looked up from germline, CDR1 is LGHNA and CDR2 is YSLEER. The data were taken from a study of identical twins. TCRdb re-analysed the 5' RACE reads in MiXCR, keeping a single row per CDR3 protein. The table has 450,000 or so distinct CDR3 sequences, 12% to 15% seen once. Regarding the study as a whole: Out-of-frame alpha sequences shared by twins showed excess low generation probability. Zero-insertion analyses could be partly confounded by invariant MAIT and iNKT cells.

The data were also submitted as part of a second study, on yellow fever vaccine responses in identical twins.

The V gene is TRBV4-3, the J gene TRBJ2-1; 8 nucleotides line up with TRBD2. The sample consisted of CD4+ T cells sorted from blood. This TCR was recovered from a young woman in good health. CDR3 nucleotide sequence: TGCGCCAGCAGCCAAGCGGGAGGGGACAATGAGCAGTTCTTC. Translated, it gives CASSQAGGDNEQFF.